The clone carrying this TCR beta chain came up a few times. This specimen comes from a study of blood T cell repertoires in COVID-19. At the level of the study: Specimens from acute and convalescent COVID-19 originated in the United States, Italy and Spain.

V was pared by 4 bases and J by 3 bases, with 9 bases of the junction left unmatched. The CDR3 sequence is 17 residues long. CDR1 and CDR2 (germline): KGHDR, SFDVKD. Sequenced by immunoSEQ multiplex PCR; TCRdb stores in-frame clones only, minus some. Among roughly 290,000 clones listed, roughly 87% were seen once. Self-reported history from a screening survey and questionnaire set each donor's cohort. The clonotype was recovered from a woman aged 40-49 years who had recovered from COVID-19. V usage is TRBV24-1 and J usage is TRBJ2-3; 10 bases line up with TRBD2. The sample was PBMCs or T cells enriched from blood (not recorded which). This chain's CDR3 is CATSEPTAGGPTDTQYF. CDR3 nucleotides: TGTGCCACCAGTGAACCGACAGCGGGAGGGCCGACAGATACGCAGTATTTT.